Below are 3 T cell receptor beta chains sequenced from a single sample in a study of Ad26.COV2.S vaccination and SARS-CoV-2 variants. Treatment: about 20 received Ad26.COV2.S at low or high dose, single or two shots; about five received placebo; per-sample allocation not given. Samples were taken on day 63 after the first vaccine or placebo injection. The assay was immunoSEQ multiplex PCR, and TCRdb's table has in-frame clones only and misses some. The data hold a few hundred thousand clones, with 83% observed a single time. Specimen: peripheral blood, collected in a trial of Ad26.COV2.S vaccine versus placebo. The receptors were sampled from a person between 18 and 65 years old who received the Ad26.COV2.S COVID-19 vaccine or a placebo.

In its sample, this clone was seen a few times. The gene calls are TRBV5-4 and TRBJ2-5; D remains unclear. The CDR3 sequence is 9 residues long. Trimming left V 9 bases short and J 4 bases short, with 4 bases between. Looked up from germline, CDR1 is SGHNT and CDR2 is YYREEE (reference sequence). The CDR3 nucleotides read TGTGCCAACTTAGAGACCCAGTACTTC. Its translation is CANLETQYF.

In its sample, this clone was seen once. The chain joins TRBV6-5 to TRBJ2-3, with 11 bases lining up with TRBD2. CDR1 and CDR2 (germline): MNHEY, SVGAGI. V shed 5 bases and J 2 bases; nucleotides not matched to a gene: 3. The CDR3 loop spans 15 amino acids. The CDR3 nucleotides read TGTGCCAGCAGTATAGCGGGGGGGTCCACAGATACGCAGTATTTT. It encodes CASSIAGGSTDTQYF.

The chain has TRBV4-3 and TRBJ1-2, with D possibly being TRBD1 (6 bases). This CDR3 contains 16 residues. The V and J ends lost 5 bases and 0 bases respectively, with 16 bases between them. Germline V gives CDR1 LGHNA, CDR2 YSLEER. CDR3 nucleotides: TGCGCCAGCAGCTATAAGGGGGGGGCACCTAACTATGGCTACACCTTC. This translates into CASSYKGGAPNYGYTF.